The entry that follows covers one TCR beta chain sequence. Its cognate antigen is unknown. The sample comes from a study of cytomegalovirus exposure and HLA in healthy donors. PCR primers comprised 60 Vbeta and 13 Jbeta primers. Sequenced by immunoSEQ multiplex PCR; TCRdb stores in-frame clones only, minus some. Of approximately 78,000 clones in the sample, 65% to 70% are singletons; the top ten hold roughly 20%. V shed 5 bases, J shed 5 bases, and the junction held 6 bases outside the gene matches. Germline loops: CDR1 SEHNR, CDR2 FQNEAQ (reference sequence). The CDR3 contains 14 residues. The study's findings and limits: With later analysis, a missense DCLRE1C variant became linked to TCR beta V- and J-gene trimming. In a later analysis, donors in an Asian-associated ancestry cluster reportedly had fewer N-insertions in productive TCRs than the cohort mean. Only CMV serostatus was available as immune exposure information. There was a cluster of highly shared sequence variants that was likely a sequencing artifact.

The source is a man aged 40-50 years in good health and CMV-seropositive. The genes are TRBV7-9 and TRBJ2-5, with 9 bases aligning to TRBD2. Sequences were obtained from PBMCs. The CDR3 nucleotides are TGTGCCAGCAGCCCATTTAGCGGGGGCGAGACCCAGTACTTC. Translation gives CASSPFSGGETQYF.